The 11 T cell receptor beta chains listed next were all sequenced from one sample in a study of CD8 T cells in Susac syndrome. RNA totalling about 0.5 to 1 ug underwent reverse transcription with random hexamers. TCRdb reprocessed the immunoSEQ multiplex PCR reads via MiXCR and lists one record per CDR3 protein. The repertoire holds approximately 150,000 distinct CDR3 sequences, with roughly 95% as singletons. Sample: CD4+ T cells from PBMCs. The receptor set was obtained from a human donor in good health.

The rearrangement uses TRBV10-3 and TRBJ2-2; D not certain. Trimming left V 4 bases short and J 3 bases short, with 6 bases between. The CDR3 consists of 13 residues. The germline V gene has CDR1 ENHRY and CDR2 SYGVKD. The CDR3 bases are TGTGCCATCAGTGTCACAGACACCGGGGAGCTGTTTTTT. This translates into CAISVTDTGELFF.

About this clonotype: The junction and the germline gene differ at one end; a read error may be behind it. The genes are TRBV3-1 and TRBJ2-6, with D possibly matching TRBD1 (6 bases). Germline V gene sequence: CDR1 LGHDT, CDR2 YNNKEL (reference sequence). CDR3 length: 18 residues. In DNA, the CDR3 is TGTGCCAGCAGCCCCAGGGGTCCTAGGCTCTCTGGGGCCAACGTCCTGATTTTC. It is translated as CASSPRGPRLSGANVLIF.

The chain carries TRBV28 and TRBJ2-2; D is undetermined. This CDR3 region has 15 residues. Trimming left V 3 bases short and J 0 bases short, with 8 bases between. In germline, CDR1 is MDHEN, CDR2 SYDVKM. Written as DNA, the CDR3 is TGTGCCAGCAGTTTGGACCTGGCGAACACCGGGGAGCTGTTTTTT. Amino acid sequence: CASSLDLANTGELFF. Full variable domain (missing parts from reference TRBV28 and TRBJ2-2): DVKVTQSSRYLVKRTGEKVFLECVQDMDHENMFWYRQDPGLGLRLIYFSYDVKMKEKGDIPEGYSVSREKKERFSLILESASTNQTSMYLCASSLDLANTGELFFGEGSRLTVL.

The V gene is TRBV28, the J gene TRBJ1-1, with 8 bases identical to TRBD1. V lost 4 bases and J lost 8; bases outside the gene matches: 15. The CDR3 covers 16 residues. In germline, CDR1 is MDHEN, CDR2 SYDVKM. The CDR3: CASSSPSGQGLREAFF. CDR3 nucleotides: TGTGCCAGCAGTTCCCCAAGCGGACAGGGACTGAGGGAAGCTTTCTTT.

V usage is TRBV10-3 and J usage is TRBJ1-2, with 9 bases identical to TRBD1. V gave up 3 bases and J gave up 3 bases; unmatched junction bases: 5. Germline V lookup: CDR1 ENHRY, CDR2 SYGVKD. The CDR3 is 15 amino acids. The CDR3 reads CAISESQGAYYGYTF. The DNA for the CDR3 is TGTGCCATCAGTGAATCACAGGGGGCATACTATGGCTACACCTTC.

The table lists this clonotype with a few counts. V is TRBV7-9 and J is TRBJ2-3; 10 bases align to TRBD2. The junction had 0 bases not matched to a gene; V was cut back by 0 bases and J by 3 bases. The CDR3 runs 15 residues. Germline-derived CDR1 and CDR2 are SEHNR and FQNEAQ (reference sequence). This CDR3 reads CASSLASGRTDTQYF. The CDR3 DNA sequence: TGTGCCAGCAGCTTAGCTAGCGGGAGGACAGATACGCAGTATTTT.

The chain is built from TRBV7-9 and TRBJ1-2; D is undetermined. V shed 1 base and J shed 10 bases, with 19 bases lying between them. The CDR3 is made up of 15 amino acids. Per the germline V gene, CDR1 is SEHNR and CDR2 is FQNEAQ (reference sequence). The CDR3 bases are TGTGCCAGCAGCTTAGTTCCCCCGTTGGTGAATGACTACACCTTC. Residues: CASSLVPPLVNDYTF.

Notes on this clonotype: One end of the junction fails to match germline, which may point to a read error. The chain is built from TRBV13 and TRBJ1-3; D unresolved. The CDR3 extends over 12 amino acids. Germline V CDR1 and CDR2: PRHDT, FYEKMQ (reference sequence). The CDR3 sequence: CASSLSENTIYF. The CDR3 coding sequence is TGTGCCAGCAGCTTATCTGAAAACACCATATATTTT.

This rearrangement joins TRBV18 to TRBJ1-1; no reliable D call. Germline-derived CDR1 and CDR2 are KGHSH and LQKENI. This CDR3 has 15 amino acids. Trimming shortened V by 6 bases and J by 1 base, and 15 bases separated the two germline ends. The chain's CDR3 is CASSPLGARNTEAFF. The CDR3 nucleotides are TGTGCCAGCTCCCCCCTGGGTGCGAGGAACACTGAAGCTTTCTTT.

This rearrangement joins TRBV24-1 to TRBJ2-1; tentative D call: TRBD2 (6 bases). The CDR3 is 13 residues long. Germline V gene sequence: CDR1 KGHDR, CDR2 SFDVKD. V lost 7 bases and J lost 4, with 10 bases in between. The CDR3 is CATRGRGYNEQFF. The CDR3 coding sequence is TGTGCCACCAGAGGACGGGGGTACAATGAGCAGTTCTTC.

The chain combines TRBV11-2 with TRBJ2-7, with D unresolved. CDR1 SGHAT and CDR2 FQNNGV come from the germline V gene. V gave up 1 base and J gave up 4 bases, with 11 bases separating them. This CDR3 is 14 amino acids long. CDR3 loop: CASSLAQLVYEQYF. The CDR3 DNA follows: TGTGCCAGCAGCTTAGCCCAACTGGTGTACGAGCAGTACTTC.